The present T cell receptor (beta chain) was sequenced within a study of graft-versus-host responses after intestinal transplantation. Overall study: Induction using anti-thymocyte globulin, followed by tacrolimus and steroids for two to three years, was given to all recipients. Study-wide results and limits: GvH clones surfaced in recipient marrow, some emerging earlier in ileum or blood.

Profiled with immunoSEQ multiplex PCR; TCRdb holds only in-frame clones, not every one. The sample includes about 24,000 clones, 70% to 90% seen only once; the top ten take over 0.85%. This clone was picked up a small number of times. The antigen remains unidentified. V lost 3 bases, J lost 4 bases, and 16 bases lay in between. Germline CDR1 and CDR2: MGHDK and SYGVNS. The CDR3 extends over 16 amino acids. The material sequenced was PBMCs, taken around 460 days after intestinal transplant. The V and J genes are TRBV25-1 and TRBJ1-5; no clear D gene. This receptor was identified in a human patient who received an intestinal transplant, so some T cells may come from the graft donor. The CDR3 nucleotides are TGTGCCAGCAGTGAGCACGGAACAGTTGGAAATCAGCCCCAGCATTTT. It translates to CASSEHGTVGNQPQHF.